This paragraph reports one T cell receptor beta chain. TCRdb fed the RT-PCR reads into MiXCR, producing one record per CDR3 protein. The repertoire has about 74,000 distinct CDR3 sequences, 26% of them found once; the top ten carry more than 20%. This specimen comes from a study of patients and donors after allogeneic stem cell transplantation. CDR1 and CDR2 (germline): MNHEY, SVGAGI. V lost 6 bases to trimming and J lost 5 bases; unmatched junction nucleotides: 3. CDR3 length: 12 residues. The sample taken for sequencing was blood, either unsorted or a sorted T cell fraction (not recorded which). V gene TRBV6-5 combines with J gene TRBJ1-2, with 7 bases matching TRBD1. The receptor was isolated from a human donor who was either an allogeneic HSCT recipient or a stem cell or donor lymphocyte infusion donor (not recorded which). It is not recorded whose cells these are; they may come from a transplant donor. The CDR3 loop reads CASRDRIYGYTF. CDR3 nucleotide sequence: TGTGCCAGCAGGGACAGGATTTATGGCTACACCTTC.